Listed here are 10 T cell receptor beta chains from one sample, sequenced in a study of cytomegalovirus exposure and HLA in healthy donors. 60 Vbeta and 13 Jbeta primers were used in PCR. The table came from immunoSEQ multiplex PCR; TCRdb's copy has only in-frame clones and leaves some out. The sample lists approximately 300,000 clones; around 80% were seen once. Sequenced material: PBMCs. These receptors came from a girl aged 2 to 10 in good health and CMV-seronegative.

Points on this clone: The junction does not match germline at one end; this may be a read error. V and J are TRBV30 and TRBJ2-1; 11 positions match TRBD2. This CDR3 has 13 amino acids. CDR1 and CDR2 from the germline V gene are GTSNPN and SVGIG (reference sequence). The CDR3 reads CAWNPPGLADRVF. The CDR3 region has the DNA TGTGCCTGGAACCCTCCGGGACTAGCGGACAGGGTCTTC.

The chain is built from TRBV28 and TRBJ1-2, with a weak D call TRBD1 (6 bases). The CDR3 runs to 15 residues. Trimming stripped 6 bases from V and 7 bases from J, with 21 bases between. Germline CDR1 is MDHEN and CDR2 is SYDVKM. CDR3 sequence reads: CASSLASTGMVGYTF. CDR3 DNA: TGTGCCAGCAGCTTGGCCTCGACAGGTATGGTTGGCTACACCTTC.

This chain uses TRBV6-4 with TRBJ2-7; 7 nucleotides align to TRBD2. The CDR3 runs 15 residues. The ends lost 2 bases at V and 4 bases at J; junction bases unmatched: 8. CDR1 and CDR2 from the germline V gene are MRHNA and SNTAGT. This CDR3 reads CASSDGWEGLYEQYF. The CDR3 nucleotides are TGTGCCAGCAGTGACGGTTGGGAGGGCCTTTACGAGCAGTACTTC.

In its sample, this clone was seen a few times. CDR3 protein: CASSLASVGTGELFF. CDR3 nucleotide sequence: TGCGCCAGCAGCTTAGCTAGCGTCGGCACCGGGGAGCTGTTTTTT. The rearrangement joins TRBV5-1 to TRBJ2-2; the D gene is possibly TRBD2 (6 bases). The CDR3 is 15 amino acids. Between the trimmed V and J ends, which lost 2 bases and 4 bases, there was a span of 12 bases. The germline V gene encodes CDR1 SGHRS and CDR2 YFSETQ. The full variable domain, in which reference TRBV5-1 and TRBJ2-2 provide the parts outside the CDR3, is KAGVTQTPRYLIKTRGQQVTLSCSPISGHRSVSWYQQTPGQGLQFLFEYFSETQRNKGNFPGRFSGRQFSNSRSEMNVSTLELGDSALYLCASSLASVGTGELFFGEGSRLTVL.

The chain carries TRBV5-1 and TRBJ2-1, with TRBD2 matching over 9 bases. This CDR3 has 15 residues. Germline V lookup: CDR1 SGHRS, CDR2 YFSETQ. J lost 5 bases, V lost 4 bases, and 7 bases had no gene match. The CDR3 region is CASSRGLASHNEQFF. In nucleotides, the CDR3 is TGCGCCAGCAGCCGGGGACTAGCCAGCCACAATGAGCAGTTCTTC.

The gene calls are TRBV4-1 and TRBJ1-2, with TRBD1 matching 9 bases. Trimming at V came to 5 bases and at J to 2 bases, leaving 9 bases not matched to a gene. The CDR3 is 16 residues long. Germline CDR1 reads MGHRA; CDR2 reads YSYEKL. The CDR3, as DNA: TGCGCCAGCAGCAAAAGAGACAGGGGGGAAAACTATGGCTACACCTTC. Protein product: CASSKRDRGENYGYTF.

The chain carries TRBV6-1 and TRBJ2-7; 9 positions match TRBD2. This CDR3 contains 15 residues. Trimming cost V 2 bases and J 0 bases; bases outside gene matches: 2. In germline, CDR1 is MNHNS, CDR2 SASEGT. CDR3 amino acids: CASSERREGSYEQYF. CDR3 DNA sequence: TGTGCCAGCAGTGAAAGGCGGGAGGGCTCCTACGAGCAGTACTTC.

The chain couples TRBV29-1 to TRBJ2-1; 14 bases agree with TRBD2. The CDR3 is made up of 16 amino acids. V was pared by 3 bases and J by 3 bases, with 4 bases of the junction left unmatched. The germline gives CDR1 SQVTM, CDR2 ANQGSEA. This chain's CDR3 is CSVEGLAGVVYNEQFF. The DNA of the CDR3 is TGCAGCGTTGAGGGACTAGCGGGAGTCGTCTACAATGAGCAGTTCTTC.

V and J are TRBV7-6 and TRBJ2-1; 9 nucleotides align to TRBD2. CDR1 is SGHVS, CDR2 FNYEAQ, per germline. J lost 5 bases, V lost 3 bases, and 5 bases had no gene match. CDR3 size: 15 residues. CDR3 in DNA: TGTGCCAGCAGCTTGGGGCGGGGGGGCCACAATGAGCAGTTCTTC. Translation gives CASSLGRGGHNEQFF.

V gene TRBV2 combines with J gene TRBJ2-1; 7 bases align to TRBD2. This CDR3 spans 10 amino acids. Germline CDR1 reads SNHLY; CDR2 reads FYNNEI. CDR3 sequence: CGGGADEQFF. Here the CDR3 DNA reads TGTGGGGGGGGTGCGGATGAGCAGTTCTTC. The full variable domain, completed using reference TRBV2 and TRBJ2-1, is EPEVTQTPSHQVTQMGQEVILRCVPISNHLYFYWYRQILGQKVEFLVSFYNNEISEKSEIFDDQFSVERPDGSNFTLKIRSTKLEDSAMYFCGGGADEQFFGPGTRLTVL.